This T cell receptor beta chain emerged from a study of CD8 T cells in ankylosing spondylitis. This clonotype was seen ten or more times. Its antigen is not known. Each CDR3 protein gets one entry after TCRdb re-called the 5' RACE reads with MiXCR. The data hold about 210,000 distinct CDR3 sequences, with less than 9.5% observed a single time. Study-level findings and limits: Within ankylosing spondylitis blood, a TCR beta motif made up of several highly homologous variants appeared to be characteristic. Past research had described some motif variants in reactive arthritis synovial fluid and blood. Reports say disease-linked clones showed up significantly more in matched ankylosing spondylitis synovial fluid.

The sequencing sample was made of blood, either unsorted or a sorted T cell fraction (not recorded which). The TCR originated in a female donor with ankylosing spondylitis or in good health (not recorded which).

The CDR3 reads CASSRTLAASSYNEQFF. In nucleotides, the CDR3 is TGTGCCAGCAGTCGTACGCTAGCCGCCAGCTCCTACAATGAGCAGTTCTTC. V is TRBV12-3 or TRBV12-4 and J is TRBJ2-1; a possible D gene is TRBD2 (5 bases). There are 17 residues in the CDR3. Trimming took 5 bases from V and 0 from J, leaving 17 bases between them.